The T cell receptor beta chain described here comes from a study of beta chain features in type 1 diabetes. Study information: Regarding age, gender and cell yields, patients proved similar to healthy donors. Study results and caveats: There was no resolution here of whether HLA type influences TCRB rearrangement.

The CDR3 length is 13 residues. Germline assignment: CDR1 SGHRS and CDR2 YFSETQ. The V and J ends lost 2 bases and 5 bases respectively, with 10 bases between them. This clone was seen a few times. Its cognate antigen is unknown. Expressed TCRB transcripts got sequenced, as all isolated RNA was reverse transcribed. The study obtained an average of roughly 1 million reads from stem cell-like memory T cell samples. The data were produced by immunoSEQ multiplex PCR, yet TCRdb's version contains in-frame clones alone and is incomplete. This table holds about 110,000 clones, 30% to 40% found once. Central memory, naive, regulatory and stem cell-like memory CD4+ cells were sorted by CD45RO/CCR7/CD25/CD127/CD95/CD27.

The TCR comes from a young woman in good health. The V and J genes are TRBV5-1 and TRBJ2-5; D remains ambiguous. The specimen sequenced was stem cell memory CD4+ T cells from blood. For the CDR3, the DNA is TGCGCCAGCAGCTTTCGTGGAGAGGAGACCCAGTACTTC. Translated, it gives CASSFRGEETQYF.